Listed below are T cell receptor beta chains from one sample, sequenced in a study of post-analysis software for immune sequencing data. TCRdb recomputed calls from the PCR reads with MiXCR, one row per CDR3 protein. In the table there are hundreds of thousands of distinct CDR3 sequences, 53% of which are singletons. The source material was blood. These receptors were obtained from a girl aged 5 to 17 with multiple sclerosis. Both conserved end residues are trimmed from each CDR3. Fields, in order: V gene, clone size, J gene, CDR3 protein. Some rows have no size entry. The others give once, few or many, or a class for an expanded clone.

TRBV6-5	once	TRBJ1-2	ASSSGQGPMRGYT
TRBV5-1	NA	TRBJ2-5	ASSGRTGETQY
TRBV27	NA	TRBJ1-5	ASSLSARMNQPQH
TRBV3-1	NA	TRBJ2-7	ASSQAGDYEQY
TRBV12-3/TRBV12-4	NA	TRBJ1-2	ASRSWEGALGYT
TRBV7-2	once	TRBJ1-2	ASSLPGGLTYGYT
TRBV6-5	NA	TRBJ2-1	ASSYNRGRNEQF
TRBV29-1	NA	TRBJ2-1	SVDGLAEVREF
TRBV29-1	NA	TRBJ1-1	SAIGQPNTEAF
TRBV5-1	NA	TRBJ2-1	ASSLRGPFPGNEQF
TRBV5-1	NA	TRBJ2-5	ASSAGLAGSYQETQY
TRBV29-1	few	TRBJ2-1	SVALGYNEQF
TRBV29-1	NA	TRBJ2-5	SGWEGGETQY
TRBV12-3/TRBV12-4	NA	NA	ASTLGREYEQY
TRBV5-1	NA	TRBJ1-4	ASSLRGRGEKLF
TRBV7-2	few	TRBJ2-1	TSSLAGSYNEQF
TRBV29-1	once	TRBJ1-1	SAKRPANTEAF
TRBV5-5	few	TRBJ1-2	ASSWALGYGYT
TRBV5-1	NA	TRBJ2-7	ASSLDQTGYGQGNEQY
TRBV7-9	NA	TRBJ1-2	ASSSTGGRNTNYGYT
TRBV10-3	NA	TRBJ2-7	ASDSGTSREQY
TRBV5-1	few	TRBJ2-1	ASSLILGGDYEQF
TRBV12-3/TRBV12-4	NA	TRBJ1-6	ASRVGGDSPLH
TRBV28	few	TRBJ2-7	ASLTRREKGYEQY
TRBV7-9	NA	TRBJ2-5	ASSPGAGAIQETQY
TRBV20-1	few	TRBJ2-7	SARAGTRSETQY
TRBV6-1	NA	TRBJ2-1	ASSEMRLAGYNEQF
TRBV7-2	NA	TRBJ2-2	ASSLGSSGELF
TRBV7-3	few	TRBJ2-1	ASSLTTSGNNEQF
TRBV12-3/TRBV12-4	few	TRBJ2-4	ASSPLGLAGSKGEQY
TRBV7-2	few	TRBJ2-7	ASSPYGAKYEQY